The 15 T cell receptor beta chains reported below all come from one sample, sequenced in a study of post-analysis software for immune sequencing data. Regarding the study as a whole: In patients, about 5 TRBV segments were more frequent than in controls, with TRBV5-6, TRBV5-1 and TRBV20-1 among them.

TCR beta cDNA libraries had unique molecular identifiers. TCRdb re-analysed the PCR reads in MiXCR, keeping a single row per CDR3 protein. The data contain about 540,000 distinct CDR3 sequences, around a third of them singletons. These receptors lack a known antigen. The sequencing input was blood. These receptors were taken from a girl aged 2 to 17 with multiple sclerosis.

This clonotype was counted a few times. CDR3 bases: TGTGCCAGCAGCGCCACGGTTCGGGAGACCCAGTACTTC. This codes for CASSATVRETQYF. The chain combines TRBV7-9 with TRBJ2-5; no firm D call. The CDR3 runs to 13 residues. With 5 bases removed from V and 5 bases from J, the gap between germline ends came to 12 bases. Germline values: CDR1 SEHNR, CDR2 FQNEAQ (reference sequence). Filled out from reference TRBV7-9 and TRBJ2-5, the complete variable domain reads DTGVSQNPRHKITKRGQNVTFRCDPISEHNRLYWYRQTLGQGPEFLTYFQNEAQLEKSRLLSDRFSAERPKGSFSTLEIQRTEQGDSAMYLCASSATVRETQYFGPGTRLLVL.

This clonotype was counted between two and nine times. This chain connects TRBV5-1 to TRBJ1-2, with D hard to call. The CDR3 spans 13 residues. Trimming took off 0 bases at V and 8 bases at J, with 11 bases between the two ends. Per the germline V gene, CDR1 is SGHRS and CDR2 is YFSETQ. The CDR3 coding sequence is TGCGCCAGCAGCTTGGACGACGAAAGGGGCTACACCTTC. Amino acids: CASSLDDERGYTF.

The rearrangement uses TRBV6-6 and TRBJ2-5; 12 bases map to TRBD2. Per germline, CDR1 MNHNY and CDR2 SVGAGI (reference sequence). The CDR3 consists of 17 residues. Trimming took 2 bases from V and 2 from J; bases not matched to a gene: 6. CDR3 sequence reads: CASSYNLAGGTQETQYF. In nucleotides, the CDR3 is TGTGCCAGCAGTTACAACCTAGCGGGGGGGACTCAAGAGACCCAGTACTTC.

The CDR3 nucleotides are TGTGCCAGCTGCTTGGCTCCAGCCAACATTCAGTACTTC. Translation gives CASCLAPANIQYF. The chain couples TRBV2 to TRBJ2-7; D remains unclear. Matching the DNA end better, TRBJ2-4 makes the J call doubtful. Looked up from germline, CDR1 is SNHLY and CDR2 is FYNNEI. The CDR3 spans 13 residues.

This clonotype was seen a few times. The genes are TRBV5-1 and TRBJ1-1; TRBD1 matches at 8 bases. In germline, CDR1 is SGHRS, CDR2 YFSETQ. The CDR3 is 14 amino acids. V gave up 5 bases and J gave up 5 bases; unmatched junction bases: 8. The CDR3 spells CASRVEDRETEAFF. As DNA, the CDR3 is TGCGCCAGCAGGGTCGAGGACAGGGAAACTGAAGCTTTCTTT.

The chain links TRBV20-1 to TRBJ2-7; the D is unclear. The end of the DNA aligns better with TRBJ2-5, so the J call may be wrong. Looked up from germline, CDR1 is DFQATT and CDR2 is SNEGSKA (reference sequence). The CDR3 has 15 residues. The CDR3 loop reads CSARDLRSSQETQYF. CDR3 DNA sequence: TGCAGTGCTAGAGATCTCCGCAGCTCCCAAGAGACCCAGTACTTC.

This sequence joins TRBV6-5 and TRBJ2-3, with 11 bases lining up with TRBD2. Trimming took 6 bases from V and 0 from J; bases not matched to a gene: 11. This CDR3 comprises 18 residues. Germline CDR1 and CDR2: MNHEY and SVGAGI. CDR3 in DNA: TGTGCCAGCAGATACACTAGCGGGGGCATGTCTAGCACAGATACGCAGTATTTT. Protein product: CASRYTSGGMSSTDTQYF.

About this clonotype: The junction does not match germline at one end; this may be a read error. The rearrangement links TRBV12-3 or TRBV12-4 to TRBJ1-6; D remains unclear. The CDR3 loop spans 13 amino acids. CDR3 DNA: TGTGCCAGCAGTCCCAACATAGAGCCACCCCGCCACTTT. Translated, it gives CASSPNIEPPRHF.

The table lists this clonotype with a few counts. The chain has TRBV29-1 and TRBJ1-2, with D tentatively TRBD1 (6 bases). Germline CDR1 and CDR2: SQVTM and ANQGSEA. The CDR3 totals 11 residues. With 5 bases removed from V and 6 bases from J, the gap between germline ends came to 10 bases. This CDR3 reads CSVNRDHGYTF. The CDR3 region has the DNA TGCAGCGTTAACAGGGACCATGGCTACACCTTC.

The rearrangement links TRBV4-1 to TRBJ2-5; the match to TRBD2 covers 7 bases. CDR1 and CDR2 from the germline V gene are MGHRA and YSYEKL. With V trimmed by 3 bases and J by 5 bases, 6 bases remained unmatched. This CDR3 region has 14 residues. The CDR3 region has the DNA TGCGCCAGCAGCCACCAGACTAGCTGGGAGACCCAGTACTTC. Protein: CASSHQTSWETQYF.

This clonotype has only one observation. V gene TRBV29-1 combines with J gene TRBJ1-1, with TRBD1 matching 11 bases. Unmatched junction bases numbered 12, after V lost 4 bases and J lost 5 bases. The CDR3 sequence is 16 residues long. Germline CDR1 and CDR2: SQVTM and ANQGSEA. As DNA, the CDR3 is TGCAGCGTTGGCCGGACAGGGGGCGGGGGAGGAACTGAAGCTTTCTTT. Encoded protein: CSVGRTGGGGGTEAFF.

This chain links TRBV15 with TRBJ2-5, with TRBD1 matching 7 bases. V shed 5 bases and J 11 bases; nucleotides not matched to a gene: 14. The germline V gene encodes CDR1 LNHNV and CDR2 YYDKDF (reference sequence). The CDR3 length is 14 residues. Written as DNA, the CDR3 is TGTGCCACCAGCCCTCGGACAGGAGGCTACGGGCAGTACTTC. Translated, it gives CATSPRTGGYGQYF.

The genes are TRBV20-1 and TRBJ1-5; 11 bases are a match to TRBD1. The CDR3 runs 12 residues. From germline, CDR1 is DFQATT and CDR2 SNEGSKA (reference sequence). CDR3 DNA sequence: TGCAGCGGGACAGGGGGTAATCAGCCCCAGCATTTT. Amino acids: CSGTGGNQPQHF.

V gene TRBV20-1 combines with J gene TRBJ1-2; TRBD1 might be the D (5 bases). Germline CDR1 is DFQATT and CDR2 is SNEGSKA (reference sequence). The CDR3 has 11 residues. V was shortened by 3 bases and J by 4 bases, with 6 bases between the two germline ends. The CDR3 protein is CSASQGYGYTF. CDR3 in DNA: TGCAGTGCTAGCCAGGGCTATGGCTACACCTTC.

CDR3 nucleotides: TGTGCCAGCAGCCAGCCAACTAGCAGCCGGGAGACCCAGTACTTC. Its protein product is CASSQPTSSRETQYF. The chain employs TRBV12-3 or TRBV12-4 and TRBJ2-5; a weak D match, TRBD2 (6 bases). V was clipped by 6 bases and J by 5 bases, with 19 bases between them. The CDR3 consists of 15 residues.